A selection of T cell receptor beta chains follows, all from one sample in a study of blood T cell repertoires in COVID-19. Using immunoSEQ multiplex PCR, the repertoire was profiled, and TCRdb retains in-frame clones only, with some absent. Altogether 55,000 to 70,000 clones are present, 82% being singletons, with the ten largest covering around a fifth. Sequencing used peripheral blood. Receptors originate from a woman aged 60-75 years with acute or convalescent COVID-19. Each CDR3 is given with its conserved first and last residue. A D gene is named only where the DNA matches it firmly. Clone sizes are given selectively: once, few, many, or a class where the clone is expanded.

CDR3nt | CDR3aa | abundance | j_gene | d_gene | v_gene
TGTGCCAGCAGCGTGAGCTGGACAAGAAACACTGAAGCTTTCTTT | CASSVSWTRNTEAFF | NA | TRBJ1-1 | NA | TRBV9
TGTGCCAGCAGCTTTCAGGCCCCAACAGATACGCAGTATTTT | CASSFQAPTDTQYF | NA | TRBJ2-3 | NA | TRBV7-9
TGCAGTGCTAGTCGAGACACTGAAGCTTTCTTT | CSASRDTEAFF | NA | TRBJ1-1 | NA | TRBV20-1
TGCGCCAGCAGCTTGGCCGGGGGAGGGGATACGCAGTATTTT | CASSLAGGGDTQYF | NA | TRBJ2-3 | TRBD2 | TRBV5-1
TGTGCCAGCTCAACGTCCGGGACAGGGGCCACTGAAGCTTTCTTT | CASSTSGTGATEAFF | NA | TRBJ1-1 | TRBD1 | TRBV18
TGTGCCAGCAGGGAAGAGGCTGGCTACACCTTC | CASREEAGYTF | NA | TRBJ1-2 | NA | TRBV6-6
TGTGCCAGTTCCCCCGGAGGATGGCAGTACTTC | CASSPGGWQYF | NA | TRBJ2-4 | NA | TRBV19
TGTGCCAGCAGCCACCCGACTAGCGGGGGGCCCATGGGCTCCTACGAGCAGTACTTC | CASSHPTSGGPMGSYEQYF | NA | TRBJ2-7 | TRBD2 | TRBV4-2
TGCTGCGTTTGGGACAGGAACACCGGGGAGCTGTTTTTT | CCVWDRNTGELFF | NA | TRBJ2-2 | TRBD1 | TRBV6-5
TGTGCCAGCAGCTTGGGGGCATCCGATTCGCCCCAGCATTTT | CASSLGASDSPQHF | NA | TRBJ1-5 | NA | TRBV5-6
TGTGCCAGCAGTTCACCGGGACAACTCTACGAGCAGTACTTC | CASSSPGQLYEQYF | NA | TRBJ2-7 | NA | TRBV7-9
TGTGCCTGGAGTGCACCGGGACACCGAGAAGAGACCCAGTACTTC | CAWSAPGHREETQYF | few | TRBJ2-5 | NA | TRBV30
TGTGCCAGCAGTGAATGGATAGGGCGGGACACTGAAGCTTTCTTT | CASSEWIGRDTEAFF | NA | TRBJ1-1 | NA | TRBV25-1
TGTGCCAGCAGCTTAGCCGGGGGGACAACTAATGAAAAACTGTTTTTT | CASSLAGGTTNEKLFF | NA | TRBJ1-4 | NA | TRBV7-2
TGTGCCAGTAGTCGCGTCGGGGGGCGCGGAGATTCACCCCTCCACTTT | CASSRVGGRGDSPLHF | NA | TRBJ1-6 | NA | TRBV19
TGTGCCAGCAGTTTCCAGGGGATGAACACTGAAGCTTTCTTT | CASSFQGMNTEAFF | few | TRBJ1-1 | NA | TRBV27
TGTGCCAGCAGGGTACAGGGAGGGGAGACCCAGTACTTC | CASRVQGGETQYF | NA | TRBJ2-5 | NA | TRBV6-5
TGTGCCAGCAGTCCCCAGACAGGGGTCCAAGAGACCCAGTACTTC | CASSPQTGVQETQYF | NA | TRBJ2-5 | TRBD1 | TRBV2
TGTGCCAGCAGTTTATCCCCAGGGGGAAAACGCGAGCAGTACTTC | CASSLSPGGKREQYF | few | TRBJ2-7 | TRBD1 | TRBV27
TGTGCCAGCAAGGTGACAGGAGCCCTTGAAGCTTTCTTT | CASKVTGALEAFF | NA | TRBJ1-1 | NA | TRBV6-5
TGTGCCAGCAGCCGCGAGAACTATGGCTACACCTTC | CASSRENYGYTF | NA | TRBJ1-2 | NA | TRBV12-3/TRBV12-4
TGTGCCAGCAGTCCAGCCGCGGGGAGCTACGAGCAGTACTTC | CASSPAAGSYEQYF | NA | TRBJ2-7 | NA | TRBV5-4
TGTGCCAGCAGCCCCCCCGGGACACCTGGAAACACCATATATTTT | CASSPPGTPGNTIYF | NA | TRBJ1-3 | NA | TRBV7-7
TGTGCCAGCAGCTTAATCCCCGACAGGGGGGTTACTGAAGCTTTCTTT | CASSLIPDRGVTEAFF | NA | TRBJ1-1 | TRBD1 | TRBV5-4
TGTGCCAGCAGCCGCCGAACTAAGTCGGAGACCCAGTACTTC | CASSRRTKSETQYF | NA | TRBJ2-5 | NA | TRBV11-2
TGTGCCACCACCTTGACAGGGGGTGGCTATGGCTACACCTTC | CATTLTGGGYGYTF | few | TRBJ1-2 | TRBD1 | TRBV2
TGCGCCAGCAGCCAAGGTCCCTATTCCACAGATACGCAGTATTTT | CASSQGPYSTDTQYF | NA | TRBJ2-3 | NA | TRBV4-3
TGTGCCAGCAGCCCTCGGGCATCAGGGACAGGAAACACCGGGGAGCTGTTTTTT | CASSPRASGTGNTGELFF | NA | TRBJ2-2 | TRBD1 | TRBV3-1/TRBV3-2
TGTGCCAGTAGTCACGGACAGTATGAAAAACTGTTTTTT | CASSHGQYEKLFF | NA | TRBJ1-4 | NA | TRBV19
TGTGCCAGCAGAGGGACAGGGGGCCGTGGCGAGCAGTACTTC | CASRGTGGRGEQYF | NA | TRBJ2-7 | TRBD1 | TRBV6-5
TGCGCCAGCTCCCCGGGGGAGACTAGCGGGTATACGCAGTATTTT | CASSPGETSGYTQYF | NA | TRBJ2-3 | TRBD2 | TRBV5-1
TGCGCCAGCAGCGCACCGGGACAGGGGGCGCTTAAGGGCACAGATACGCAGTATTTT | CASSAPGQGALKGTDTQYF | NA | TRBJ2-3 | TRBD1 | TRBV4-3
TGTGCCAGCAGTGAAGGGACATCAAGCGAAAAACTGTTTTTT | CASSEGTSSEKLFF | NA | TRBJ1-4 | NA | TRBV6-1
TGTGCCAGCAGCTTAACACAGTACAATGAGCAGTTCTTC | CASSLTQYNEQFF | NA | TRBJ2-1 | NA | TRBV7-3
TGTGCCAGCAGTCCAGGGGACAGGGTGCAGGATGAAAAACTGTTTTTT | CASSPGDRVQDEKLFF | NA | TRBJ1-4 | TRBD1 | TRBV27